The present TCR beta chain was sequenced within a study of CDR3 diversity in severe acne. Per germline, CDR1 DFQATT and CDR2 SNEGSKA (reference sequence). CDR3 length: 15 amino acids. The V segment lost 5 bases and the J segment 4 bases; nucleotides outside the gene matches: 8. TCRdb used MiXCR to reprocess the PCR reads, holding one entry per CDR3 protein. The table records over 90,000 distinct CDR3 sequences, roughly half of them present only once. This sequence joins TRBV20-1 and TRBJ2-7, with 13 positions matching TRBD2. The receptor's source is a male donor with acne. Material for sequencing was blood. CDR3 nucleotides: TGCAGTGCTTTTCGGACTAGCGGGAGTACTTACGAGCAGTACTTC. The encoded protein is CSAFRTSGSTYEQYF.